Included here is one T cell receptor beta chain sequence, with context. Libraries for TCRalpha and TCRbeta carried sample barcodes and unique molecular identifiers via 5'RACE. TCRdb re-analysed the 5' RACE reads in MiXCR, keeping a single row per CDR3 protein. The table includes 200,000 to 250,000 distinct CDR3 sequences, about 17% detected once. This record comes from a study of T-cell memory formation after mild COVID-19. The CDR3 loop spans 13 amino acids. The V end lost 7 bases, the J end lost 6 bases, and 14 bases lay between the germline ends. This rearrangement joins TRBV12-3 or TRBV12-4 to TRBJ2-3; D not resolved. The sample taken for sequencing was PBMCs or a T cell subset sorted from them (not recorded which). This clonotype was obtained from a man between 18 and 29 years old who had mild COVID-19 (a few samples of this study predate the infection). Cell type and time point are not known. This chain's CDR3 is CASTRRASDTQYF. CDR3 coding DNA: TGTGCCAGCACCCGAAGGGCCTCGGATACGCAGTATTTT.